The 14 T cell receptor beta chains below come from one sample, sequenced in a study of T cells expressing NK-cell markers (dated by TCRdb to 2020 to 2022). Library preparation was by 5' RACE. The instrument was an Illumina HiSeq 2000. TCRdb reprocessed the reads into one record per CDR3 protein sequence, lacking DNA. The sample's own table lists 20,000 or so distinct CDR3 sequences. The ten largest clones add up to around 50% of the sample. The source material was blood T cells: a sorted CD56 or NKG2C T cell subset, CD4+ or CD8+ T cells, or bulk PBMC T cells (not recorded which). The receptors shown here come from a man aged 18 to 69 in good health.

The chain links TRBV18 to TRBJ2-7; as DNA is missing, the TRBD1 call by TCRdb cannot be tested. The germline gives CDR1 KGHSH, CDR2 LQKENI. The length of the CDR3 is 17 residues. The CDR3 here is CASSPLISGQGTLEQYF.

V usage is TRBV2 and J usage is TRBJ1-4; TCRdb lists TRBD1, though no DNA is available to test this call. The V gene's germline CDR1 is SNHLY and CDR2 FYNNEI. This CDR3 is built from 14 residues. CDR3 sequence: CASSESGWYEKLFF.

This sequence joins TRBV7-2 and TRBJ1-1; as DNA is missing, the TRBD1 call by TCRdb cannot be tested. CDR3 size: 14 residues. Germline V CDR1 and CDR2: SGHTA, FQGNSA. The CDR3 spells CASSTTRENTEAFF.

This sequence joins TRBV15 and TRBJ2-1; TCRdb picks TRBD2, but there is no DNA to check that call. The CDR3 contains 15 residues. Germline V CDR1 and CDR2: LNHNV, YYDKDF (reference sequence). Here the CDR3 reads CATSRVRGPNGEQFF.

This chain connects TRBV9 to TRBJ2-1; TCRdb gives TRBD1 as the D gene, but with no DNA this cannot be confirmed. CDR3 length: 14 residues. Germline CDR1 SGDLS, CDR2 YYNGEE. CDR3 sequence reads: CASSVGDGDNEQFF.

The chain uses TRBV5-1 and TRBJ2-7; TCRdb names TRBD1, which stays unverified in the absence of DNA. The CDR3 consists of 15 residues. Germline V gene data show CDR1 as SGHRS and CDR2 as YFSETQ. The CDR3 is CASSLFSGSTYEQYF.

This chain joins TRBV9 and TRBJ2-7; the TCRdb call, TRBD1, lacks DNA for checking. The CDR3 totals 14 residues. Germline lookup yields CDR1 SGDLS and CDR2 YYNGEE. CDR3 residues: CASSLRQGQYEQYF.

This chain links TRBV10-3 with TRBJ2-7; TCRdb returns TRBD1, unconfirmable since there is no DNA. CDR1 and CDR2 from the germline V gene are ENHRY and SYGVKD. This CDR3 has 15 amino acids. CDR3 amino acids: CAISESRTGVHEQYF.

This chain joins TRBV6-5 and TRBJ2-2; TCRdb indicates TRBD2, and absent DNA this call remains unverified. The CDR3 sequence is 19 residues long. Germline CDR1 is MNHEY and CDR2 is SVGAGI. This CDR3 is CASSYRGTSGRLNTGELFF.

The V call is TRBV12-5, the J call TRBJ1-2; the TRBD1 assignment by TCRdb is unverifiable without DNA. This CDR3 region has 13 residues. Per germline, CDR1 LGHNT and CDR2 FRNRAP. CDR3 sequence reads: CASAPAADYGYTF.

J is TRBJ2-2 and V is TRBV20-1; TCRdb outputs TRBD1, but without DNA this stays unchecked. The CDR3 runs 16 residues. Germline loops: CDR1 DFQATT, CDR2 SNEGSKA (reference sequence). The CDR3 region is CSARVADRVSYGELFF.

V is TRBV20-1 and J is TRBJ2-1. The germline gives CDR1 DFQATT, CDR2 SNEGSKA (reference sequence). This CDR3 contains 15 residues. The CDR3 spells CSARDFRDASNEQFF.

This chain joins TRBV12-3 or TRBV12-4 and TRBJ2-5; TCRdb picks TRBD2, but there is no DNA to check that call. The CDR3 runs to 14 residues. CDR3 region: CASREEGESETQYF.

The V gene is TRBV5-1, the J gene TRBJ2-5; TCRdb names TRBD2, which stays unverified in the absence of DNA. This CDR3 contains 18 residues. Per the germline V gene, CDR1 is SGHRS and CDR2 is YFSETQ. CDR3: CASSLVGAERGDSGTQYF.